The source of this TCR beta chain is a study of T-cell reconstitution after alpha-beta-depleted transplantation in children. The library targeted TCRbeta and was prepared with unique molecular identifiers. TCRdb used MiXCR to reprocess the PCR reads, holding one entry per CDR3 protein. Among around 600,000 distinct CDR3 sequences listed, around a sixth were seen once. This clonotype was counted only a few times. Per the germline V gene, CDR1 is SGHTA and CDR2 is FQGNSA. With 5 bases removed from V and 1 base from J, the gap between germline ends came to 14 bases. The CDR3 consists of 15 residues. The source material was PBMCs from the stem cell graft donor, sampled from the stem cell graft. The V and J genes are TRBV7-2 and TRBJ1-1; unclear D gene. The clonotype comes from a human donor who donated a stem cell graft to a child with acute myeloid leukemia. The CDR3 nucleotides read TGTGCCAGCAGCCTAATGCCCCTCGGGAACACTGAAGCTTTCTTT. This translates into CASSLMPLGNTEAFF. The whole variable domain, filled in from reference TRBV7-2 and TRBJ1-1, reads GAGVSQSPSNKVTEKGKDVELRCDPISGHTALYWYRQSLGQGLEFLIYFQGNSAPDKSGLPSDRFSAERTGGSVSTLTIQRTQQEDSAVYLCASSLMPLGNTEAFFGQGTRLTVV.